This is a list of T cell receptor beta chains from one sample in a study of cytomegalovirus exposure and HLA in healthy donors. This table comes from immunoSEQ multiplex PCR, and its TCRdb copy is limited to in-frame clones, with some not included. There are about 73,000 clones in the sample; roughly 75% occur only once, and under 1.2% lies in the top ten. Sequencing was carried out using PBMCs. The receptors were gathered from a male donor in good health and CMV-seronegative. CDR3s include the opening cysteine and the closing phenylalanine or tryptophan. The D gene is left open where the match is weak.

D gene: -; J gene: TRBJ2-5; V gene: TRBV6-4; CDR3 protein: CASSPGTGGQETQYF; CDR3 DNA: TGTGCCAGCAGTCCCGGGACCGGGGGTCAAGAGACCCAGTACTTC
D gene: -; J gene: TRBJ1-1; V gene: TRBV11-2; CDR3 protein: CASSLEPGAEAFF; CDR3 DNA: TGTGCCAGCAGCTTAGAACCAGGGGCTGAAGCTTTCTTT
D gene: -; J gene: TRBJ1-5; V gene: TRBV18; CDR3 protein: CASSPAANQPQHF; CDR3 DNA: TGTGCCAGCTCACCTGCGGCCAATCAGCCCCAGCATTTT
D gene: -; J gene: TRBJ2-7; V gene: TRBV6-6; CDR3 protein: CASSYSEGLGEQYF; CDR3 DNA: TGTGCCAGCAGTTACTCGGAGGGTCTAGGCGAGCAGTACTTC
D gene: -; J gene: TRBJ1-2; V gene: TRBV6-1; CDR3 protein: CASSETRNANYGYTF; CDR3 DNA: TGTGCCAGCAGTGAAACGAGGAACGCCAACTATGGCTACACCTTC
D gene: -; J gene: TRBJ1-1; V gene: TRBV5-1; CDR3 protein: CASREVSLTHTEAFF; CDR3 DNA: TGCGCCAGCAGGGAGGTGAGCCTCACCCACACTGAAGCTTTCTTT
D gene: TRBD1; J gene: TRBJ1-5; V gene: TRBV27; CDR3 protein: CASSRRQGNQPQHF; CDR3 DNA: TGTGCCAGCAGTCGAAGACAGGGGAATCAGCCCCAGCATTTT
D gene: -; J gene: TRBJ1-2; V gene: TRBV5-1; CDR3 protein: CASSLVQNYGYTF; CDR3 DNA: TGCGCCAGCAGCTTGGTCCAGAACTATGGCTACACCTTC
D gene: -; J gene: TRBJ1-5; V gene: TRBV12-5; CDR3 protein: CASGHRPQGGFGNQPQHF; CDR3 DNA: TGTGCTAGTGGCCATCGCCCACAGGGTGGGTTTGGCAATCAGCCCCAGCATTTT
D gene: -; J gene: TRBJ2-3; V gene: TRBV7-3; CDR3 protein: CASSLNPPSSTDTQYF; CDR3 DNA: TGTGCCAGCAGCTTAAATCCCCCTTCTAGCACAGATACGCAGTATTTT
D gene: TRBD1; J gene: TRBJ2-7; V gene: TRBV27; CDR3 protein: CASRPGQGVHYEQYF; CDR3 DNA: TGTGCCAGCAGACCGGGACAGGGGGTTCACTACGAGCAGTACTTC
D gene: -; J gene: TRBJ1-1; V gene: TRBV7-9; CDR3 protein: CASSQWAQNTEAFF; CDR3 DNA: TGTGCCAGCAGCCAGTGGGCTCAGAACACTGAAGCTTTCTTT